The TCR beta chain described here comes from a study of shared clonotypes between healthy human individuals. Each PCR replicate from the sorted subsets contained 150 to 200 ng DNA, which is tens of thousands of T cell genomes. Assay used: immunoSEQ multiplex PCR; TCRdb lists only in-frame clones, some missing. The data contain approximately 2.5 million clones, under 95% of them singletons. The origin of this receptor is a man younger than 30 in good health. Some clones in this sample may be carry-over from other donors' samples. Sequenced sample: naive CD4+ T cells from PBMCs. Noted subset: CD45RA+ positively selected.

The CDR3 region has the DNA TGTGCCAGCAGTCCGGGACTAGCGGGCGAGCAGTACTTC. It codes for CASSPGLAGEQYF. V gene TRBV6-5 combines with J gene TRBJ2-7, with 12 bases aligning to TRBD2. The J segment lost 6 bases and the V segment lost 5 bases, leaving 2 bases of the junction unmatched. Germline-derived CDR1 and CDR2 are MNHEY and SVGAGI. This CDR3 contains 13 residues.